This entry concerns a single TCR beta chain. Its antigen is not identified. This sample is part of a study of shared clonotypes between healthy human individuals. The protocol was immunoSEQ multiplex PCR, while the TCRdb copy is restricted to in-frame clones and leaves out a portion. Here the sample spans about 2.4 million clones, roughly 93% being singletons. General observations from the study: About 5% of naive CD4 clonotypes were shared across a few donors. Clonotypes which were not shared had lower generation probabilities than clonotypes that all four donors shared. Represented genetic and exposure-history diversity was restricted by having few donors. On the whole, naive subsets had larger estimated richness than memory subsets had.

Germline CDR1 reads MNHNS; CDR2 reads SASEGT. The CDR3 runs 14 residues. The V and J ends lost 7 bases and 4 bases respectively, with 15 bases between them. The chain has TRBV6-1 and TRBJ2-3; D is ambiguous. Sequences were obtained from naive CD4+ T cells from PBMCs. Subset described: CD45RA+ positively selected. The sequence was obtained from a man between 18 and 29 years old in good health. Some clones in this sample may be carry-over from other donors' samples. CDR3 coding DNA: TGTGCCAGCATACCATTAAGAGGCGCAGATACGCAGTATTTT. It is translated as CASIPLRGADTQYF.